The next 30 T cell receptor beta chains were all read from a single sample in a study of cytomegalovirus exposure and HLA in healthy donors. PCR employed 60 Vbeta and 13 Jbeta primers. Profiled with immunoSEQ multiplex PCR; TCRdb holds only in-frame clones, not every one. The profile shows 100,000 to 150,000 clones, 75% to 90% of them singletons. Sequencing input: PBMCs. Receptors were obtained from a man in his forties or fifties in good health and CMV-seronegative.

This chain connects TRBV19 to TRBJ1-1; D might be TRBD1 (5 bases). V dropped 0 bases and J dropped 0 bases, with 8 bases sitting between them. The CDR3 totals 15 residues. Germline CDR1 and CDR2: LNHDA and SQIVND (reference sequence). The CDR3 DNA follows: TGTGCCAGTAGTATAGAAGGGGTGATGAACACTGAAGCTTTCTTT. Translation: CASSIEGVMNTEAFF.

The rearrangement links TRBV7-6 to TRBJ2-1, with D possibly TRBD2 on 6 matching bases. V lost 7 bases to trimming and J lost 3 bases, with 22 bases between them. The V gene's germline CDR1 is SGHVS and CDR2 FNYEAQ. The CDR3 has 17 residues. This CDR3 is CASTRTGGAGSYNEQFF. The CDR3 DNA reads TGTGCCAGCACCCGGACCGGGGGAGCCGGGAGCTACAATGAGCAGTTCTTC. The full variable domain, completed using reference TRBV7-6 and TRBJ2-1, is GAGVSQSPRYKVTKRGQDVALRCDPISGHVSLYWYRQALGQGPEFLTYFNYEAQQDKSGLPNDRFSAERPEGSISTLTIQRTEQRDSAMYRCASTRTGGAGSYNEQFFGPGTRLTVL.

The J gene is TRBJ2-7, the V gene TRBV7-2, with 9 bases identical to TRBD2. Per germline, CDR1 SGHTA and CDR2 FQGNSA. J lost 2 bases, V lost 7 bases, and 6 bases had no gene match. The CDR3 has 14 residues. For the CDR3, the DNA is TGTGCCAGCAACCCCGCGGGGGGGCCCTACGAGCAGTACTTC. Protein: CASNPAGGPYEQYF.

This chain uses TRBV9 with TRBJ1-2; maybe TRBD1 (5 bases). The CDR3 consists of 14 residues. V was shortened by 3 bases and J by 4 bases, with 13 bases between the two germline ends. Germline assignment: CDR1 SGDLS and CDR2 YYNGEE. The CDR3 loop is CASSGRTSGYGYTF. For the CDR3, the DNA is TGTGCCAGCAGCGGAAGGACATCGGGCTATGGCTACACCTTC.

This chain links TRBV7-2 with TRBJ1-2; possible D gene TRBD1, 6 bases. The germline CDR1 and CDR2 sequences are SGHTA and FQGNSA. The V end lost 5 bases, the J end lost 7 bases, and 8 bases lay between the germline ends. CDR3 size: 11 residues. The CDR3 coding sequence is TGTGCCAGCAGCAGGGGGACTGGCTACACCTTC. It codes for CASSRGTGYTF.

The chain joins TRBV28 to TRBJ2-3; D is unresolved. This CDR3 is built from 12 residues. The V gene lost 5 bases and the J gene lost 3 bases, with 6 bases spanning the gap. The germline V gene has CDR1 MDHEN and CDR2 SYDVKM. CDR3: CASSELTDTQYF. In DNA, the CDR3 is TGTGCCAGCAGTGAGTTAACAGATACGCAGTATTTT.

A single count supports this clone. The V and J genes are TRBV5-1 and TRBJ2-5; a weak D match, TRBD2 (5 bases). CDR1 is SGHRS, CDR2 YFSETQ, per germline. The CDR3 runs 11 residues. V was trimmed by 4 bases and J by 11 bases, leaving 12 bases between them. The CDR3 coding sequence is TGCGCCAGCAGCGGCCCCGGGGATCAGTACTTC. Protein sequence: CASSGPGDQYF.

The sample holds a few counts of this clone. CDR3 loop: CASSQDFGLAESLWQFF. CDR3 in DNA: TGCGCCAGCAGCCAAGATTTCGGACTAGCGGAATCCCTTTGGCAGTTCTTC. The chain combines TRBV4-1 with TRBJ2-1, with 10 bases identical to TRBD2. Germline CDR1 is MGHRA and CDR2 is YSYEKL. After removal of 0 bases from V and 12 bases from J, the junction contained 14 bases not matched to a gene. The CDR3 is 17 amino acids.

As regards this clone: At one end the junction does not follow the germline gene, possibly because of a read error. The rearrangement joins TRBV5-6 to TRBJ1-2, with unresolved D. Per the germline V gene, CDR1 is SGHDT and CDR2 is YYEEEE. The CDR3 has 16 residues. The CDR3 coding sequence is TGTGCCCGCAGCTTGGCCCCCGGACCGGGAGGTTATGGCTACACCTTC. The encoded protein is CARSLAPGPGGYGYTF.

The chain carries TRBV28 and TRBJ1-5; D remains unclear. The CDR3 is 18 residues long. CDR1 is MDHEN, CDR2 SYDVKM, per germline. The V end was cut by 5 bases, the J end by 0 bases, with 20 bases between. In DNA form, the CDR3 reads TGTGCCAGCAGTATCCGGGAGGTCCACCTTTATAGCAATCAGCCCCAGCATTTT. It specifies CASSIREVHLYSNQPQHF.

This clone was seen just once. V usage is TRBV30 and J usage is TRBJ2-3; 11 bases are a match to TRBD2. Germline CDR1 reads GTSNPN; CDR2 reads SVGIG (reference sequence). The CDR3 totals 18 residues. The J segment lost 2 bases and the V segment lost 2 bases, leaving 12 bases of the junction unmatched. The CDR3 nucleotides are TGTGCCTGGAGTTATCCTAGCGGGGGGTTCCCTTTCACAGATACGCAGTATTTT. Its protein product is CAWSYPSGGFPFTDTQYF.

In this sample, this clone turned up once. The V gene is TRBV30, the J gene TRBJ1-5, with 7 bases that match TRBD1. Germline trimming cut 0 bases from V and 1 base from J; bases unmatched to any gene: 3. The CDR3 is 15 residues long. The V gene's germline CDR1 is GTSNPN and CDR2 SVGIG (reference sequence). The CDR3 DNA reads TGTGCCTGGAGTGTAGGGGGCGCGAGCAATCAGCCCCAGCATTTT. Translation gives CAWSVGGASNQPQHF.

This chain links TRBV12-5 with TRBJ1-1; D call uncertain. V was trimmed by 0 bases and J by 5 bases, leaving 4 bases between them. This CDR3 region has 12 residues. Germline V CDR1 and CDR2: LGHNT, FRNRAP. CDR3 residues: CASGLVETEAFF. The CDR3 bases are TGTGCTAGTGGTTTGGTTGAGACTGAAGCTTTCTTT.

The chain is built from TRBV10-3 and TRBJ1-2; a weak D match, TRBD1 (5 bases). The V and J ends lost 2 bases and 8 bases respectively, with 12 bases between them. CDR1 ENHRY and CDR2 SYGVKD come from the germline V gene. There are 13 residues in the CDR3. CDR3: CAISEERGEGYTF. CDR3 DNA sequence: TGTGCCATCAGTGAGGAAAGGGGTGAAGGCTACACCTTC.

This chain connects TRBV7-6 to TRBJ1-6; TRBD1 agrees at 7 bases. The V segment lost 1 base and the J segment 9 bases; nucleotides outside the gene matches: 6. Germline V gene sequence: CDR1 SGHVS, CDR2 FNYEAQ. There are 15 residues in the CDR3. CDR3 in DNA: TGTGCCAGCAGCTTAGAAGCCAGGGGGAGTTCACCCCTCCACTTT. Translation gives CASSLEARGSSPLHF.

This chain joins TRBV9 and TRBJ2-1; TRBD1 is a possible D gene (6 bases). Germline V CDR1 and CDR2: SGDLS, YYNGEE. V lost 3 bases, J lost 6 bases, and 13 bases lay in between. The CDR3 runs to 14 residues. The CDR3 coding sequence is TGTGCCAGCAGCGAGGGACCCAGGGGCAATGAGCAGTTCTTC. Residues: CASSEGPRGNEQFF.

The V and J genes are TRBV5-5 and TRBJ1-4, with 8 positions matching TRBD1. The CDR3 sequence is 14 residues long. The germline CDR1 and CDR2 sequences are SGHKS and YYEKEE (reference sequence). V dropped 4 bases and J dropped 7; count of bases not matched to a gene: 6. DNA of the CDR3: TGTGCCAGCAGCCGGACAGGGAACGGTGAAAAACTGTTTTTT. Its translation: CASSRTGNGEKLFF.

The chain employs TRBV5-1 and TRBJ2-7, with D maybe TRBD1 (6 bases). Germline CDR1 SGHRS, CDR2 YFSETQ. V shed 7 bases and J shed 1 base, with 18 bases lying between them. CDR3 size: 15 residues. For the CDR3, the DNA is TGCGCCAGCTCCCTGGTACAGGGATGGTCCTACGAGCAGTACTTC. Translating gives CASSLVQGWSYEQYF.

V usage is TRBV9 and J usage is TRBJ1-1, with TRBD1 as a possible D gene (6 bases). The ends were cut back, 3 bases at V and 11 bases at J, with 20 bases in the middle. From germline, CDR1 is SGDLS and CDR2 YYNGEE. The length of the CDR3 is 14 residues. The CDR3 reads CASSARGGRQGAFF. CDR3 in DNA: TGTGCCAGCAGCGCCAGGGGAGGGCGCCAGGGGGCTTTCTTT.

This clone came up once. The chain carries TRBV5-8 and TRBJ1-4; 7 nucleotides line up with TRBD1. In germline, CDR1 is SGHTS, CDR2 YDEGEE. Trimming at V came to 6 bases and at J to 0 bases, leaving 11 bases not matched to a gene. This CDR3 is built from 17 residues. CDR3 amino acids: CASTNKGQYTTNEKLFF. Written as DNA, the CDR3 is TGTGCCAGCACCAATAAGGGACAGTATACAACTAATGAAAAACTGTTTTTT.

This clone was seen just once. The chain joins TRBV5-8 to TRBJ1-1; 7 nucleotides match TRBD1. The V segment lost 2 bases and the J segment 2 bases; nucleotides outside the gene matches: 6. The CDR3 loop spans 15 amino acids. CDR1 and CDR2 (germline): SGHTS, YDEGEE. CDR3 sequence (DNA): TGTGCCAGCAGCTTTGAGACAGGGCCTAACACTGAAGCTTTCTTT. Translated, it gives CASSFETGPNTEAFF. The complete variable domain, with remaining parts taken from reference TRBV5-8 and TRBJ1-1, reads EAGVTQSPTHLIKTRGQQATLRCSPISGHTSVYWYQQALGLGLQFLLWYDEGEERNRGNFPPRFSGRQFPNYSSELNVNALELEDSALYLCASSFETGPNTEAFFGQGTRLTVV.

The chain uses TRBV7-9 and TRBJ2-7; no reliable D call. CDR3 length: 12 amino acids. Looked up from germline, CDR1 is SEHNR and CDR2 is FQNEAQ (reference sequence). V gave up 8 bases and J gave up 3 bases, with 11 bases separating them. CDR3 protein: CASRAEDYEQYF. CDR3 bases: TGTGCCAGCCGTGCCGAGGACTACGAGCAGTACTTC.

The chain combines TRBV19 with TRBJ1-5, with 8 bases aligning to TRBD1. The CDR3 runs to 13 residues. Germline CDR1 is LNHDA and CDR2 is SQIVND (reference sequence). J was trimmed by 5 bases and V by 4 bases; bases with no gene match: 1. In DNA, the CDR3 is TGTGCCAGTAGTAGGGACAGGTATCAGCCCCAGCATTTT. Translation gives CASSRDRYQPQHF.

The chain joins TRBV6-1 to TRBJ1-5; D gene ambiguous. The CDR3 loop spans 14 amino acids. Trimming pared 2 bases from V and 6 bases from J, leaving 11 bases between. Germline V gene lookup returns CDR1 MNHNS and CDR2 SASEGT. CDR3 DNA sequence: TGTGCCAGCAGTGAACTGGCGGAGGGTCAGCCCCAGCATTTT. Translated, it gives CASSELAEGQPQHF.

V usage is TRBV19 and J usage is TRBJ1-3; D not certain. The V end lost 6 bases, the J end lost 0 bases, and 12 bases lay between the germline ends. Germline-derived CDR1 and CDR2 are LNHDA and SQIVND (reference sequence). CDR3 length: 15 amino acids. CDR3 loop: CASRHGSDSGNTIYF. The CDR3 DNA reads as TGTGCCAGTAGGCATGGCAGCGACTCTGGAAACACCATATATTTT.

The gene calls are TRBV5-5 and TRBJ1-5; maybe TRBD1 (6 bases). From germline, CDR1 is SGHKS and CDR2 YYEKEE (reference sequence). Trimming shortened V by 4 bases and J by 6 bases, and 14 bases separated the two germline ends. The CDR3 runs to 14 residues. In DNA form, the CDR3 reads TGTGCCAGCAGCCCACAGGGTGTCCGTCAGCCCCAGCATTTT. It yields the protein CASSPQGVRQPQHF.

The rearrangement uses TRBV15 and TRBJ2-3; 13 bases agree with TRBD2. Trimming removed 5 bases from V and 0 bases from J; junction bases left unmatched: 11. This CDR3 contains 19 residues. Germline V lookup: CDR1 LNHNV, CDR2 YYDKDF (reference sequence). The CDR3: CATSALGLAGTFSTDTQYF. CDR3 nucleotide sequence: TGTGCCACCAGCGCTTTGGGACTAGCGGGAACATTTAGCACAGATACGCAGTATTTT.

The chain employs TRBV5-4 and TRBJ2-5, with a possible D match to TRBD1 (5 bases). The CDR3 has 14 amino acids. Germline loops: CDR1 SGHNT, CDR2 YYREEE (reference sequence). The ends were cut back, 7 bases at V and 4 bases at J, with 17 bases in the middle. CDR3 loop: CASARSQGSETQYF. The CDR3 coding sequence is TGTGCCAGCGCCCGCTCTCAGGGTTCAGAGACCCAGTACTTC.

The chain is built from TRBV2 and TRBJ2-7; 7 bases line up with TRBD1. V lost 6 bases and J lost 8; bases outside the gene matches: 10. Per the germline V gene, CDR1 is SNHLY and CDR2 is FYNNEI. This CDR3 has 13 residues. The CDR3 nucleotides read TGTGCCAGCAGGGAGTATAACAGGGGACAGCAGTACTTC. It specifies CASREYNRGQQYF.

The J gene is TRBJ1-2, the V gene TRBV7-9; 8 positions agree with TRBD1. The CDR3 has 13 amino acids. Germline V gene data show CDR1 as SEHNR and CDR2 as FQNEAQ (reference sequence). V shed 6 bases and J 8 bases; nucleotides not matched to a gene: 8. This chain's CDR3 is CASRSPQGEGYTF. The DNA of the CDR3 is TGTGCCAGCAGATCACCACAGGGGGAAGGCTACACCTTC.